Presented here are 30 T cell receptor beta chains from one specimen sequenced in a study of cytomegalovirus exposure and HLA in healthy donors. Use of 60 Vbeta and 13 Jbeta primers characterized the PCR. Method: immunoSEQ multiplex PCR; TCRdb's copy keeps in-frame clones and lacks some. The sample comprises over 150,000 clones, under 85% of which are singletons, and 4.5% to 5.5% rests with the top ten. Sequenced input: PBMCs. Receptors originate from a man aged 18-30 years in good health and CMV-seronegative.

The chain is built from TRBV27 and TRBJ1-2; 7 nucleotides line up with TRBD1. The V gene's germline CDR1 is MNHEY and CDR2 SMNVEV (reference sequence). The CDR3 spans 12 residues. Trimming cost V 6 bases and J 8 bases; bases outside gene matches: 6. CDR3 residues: CASSRQGRGYTF. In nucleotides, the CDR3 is TGTGCCAGCAGCCGACAGGGACGAGGCTACACCTTC.

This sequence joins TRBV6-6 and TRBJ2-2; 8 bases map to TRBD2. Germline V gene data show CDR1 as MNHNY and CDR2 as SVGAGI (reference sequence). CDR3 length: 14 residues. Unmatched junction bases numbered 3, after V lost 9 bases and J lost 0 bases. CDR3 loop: CASSAGANTGELFF. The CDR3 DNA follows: TGTGCCAGTTCAGCGGGGGCGAACACCGGGGAGCTGTTTTTT.

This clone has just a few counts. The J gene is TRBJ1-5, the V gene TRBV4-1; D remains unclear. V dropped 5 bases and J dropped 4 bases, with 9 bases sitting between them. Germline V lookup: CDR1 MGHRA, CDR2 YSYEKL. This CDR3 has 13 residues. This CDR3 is CASSSGQNQPQHF. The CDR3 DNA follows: TGCGCCAGCAGCAGCGGCCAGAATCAGCCCCAGCATTTT.

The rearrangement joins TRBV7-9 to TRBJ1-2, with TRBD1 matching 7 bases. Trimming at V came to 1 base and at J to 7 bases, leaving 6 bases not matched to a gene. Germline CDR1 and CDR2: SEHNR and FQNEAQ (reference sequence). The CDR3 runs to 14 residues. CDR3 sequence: CASSLEATGRGYTF. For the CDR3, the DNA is TGTGCCAGCAGCTTAGAAGCGACAGGGCGTGGCTACACCTTC. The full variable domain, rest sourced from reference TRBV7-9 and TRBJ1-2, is DTGVSQNPRHKITKRGQNVTFRCDPISEHNRLYWYRQTLGQGPEFLTYFQNEAQLEKSRLLSDRFSAERPKGSFSTLEIQRTEQGDSAMYLCASSLEATGRGYTFGSGTRLTVV.

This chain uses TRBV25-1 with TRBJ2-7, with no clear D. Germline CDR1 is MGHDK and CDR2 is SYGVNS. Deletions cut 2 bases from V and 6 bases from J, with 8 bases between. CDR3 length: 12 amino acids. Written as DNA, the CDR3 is TGTGCCAGCAGTGAAAACTATGCCGAGCAGTACTTC. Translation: CASSENYAEQYF.

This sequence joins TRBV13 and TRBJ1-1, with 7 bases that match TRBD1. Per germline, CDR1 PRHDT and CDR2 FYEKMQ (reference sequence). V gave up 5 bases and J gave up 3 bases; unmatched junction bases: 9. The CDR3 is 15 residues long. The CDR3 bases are TGTGCCAGCAGCGTGGCCCCTGGACAGGACACTGAAGCTTTCTTT. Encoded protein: CASSVAPGQDTEAFF.

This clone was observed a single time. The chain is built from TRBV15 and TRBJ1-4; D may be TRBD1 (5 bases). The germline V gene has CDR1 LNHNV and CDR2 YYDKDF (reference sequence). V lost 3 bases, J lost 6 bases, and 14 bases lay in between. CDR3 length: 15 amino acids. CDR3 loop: CATSSPGGRDEKLFF. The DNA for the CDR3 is TGTGCCACCAGCAGCCCGGGGGGGAGGGATGAAAAACTGTTTTTT.

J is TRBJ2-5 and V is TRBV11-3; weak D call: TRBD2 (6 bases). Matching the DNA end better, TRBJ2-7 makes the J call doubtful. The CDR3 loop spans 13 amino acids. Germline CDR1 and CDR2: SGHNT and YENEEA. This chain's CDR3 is CASSRNGGDEQYF. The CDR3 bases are TGTGCCAGCAGCCGTAACGGGGGTGACGAGCAGTACTTC.

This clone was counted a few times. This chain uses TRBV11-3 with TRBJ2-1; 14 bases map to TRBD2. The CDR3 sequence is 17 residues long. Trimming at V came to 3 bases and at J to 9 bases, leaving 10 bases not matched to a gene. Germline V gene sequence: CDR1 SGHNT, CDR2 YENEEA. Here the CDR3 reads CASSFIIGTSGGGEQFF. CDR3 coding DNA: TGTGCCAGCAGCTTTATCATAGGGACTAGCGGGGGCGGTGAGCAGTTCTTC.

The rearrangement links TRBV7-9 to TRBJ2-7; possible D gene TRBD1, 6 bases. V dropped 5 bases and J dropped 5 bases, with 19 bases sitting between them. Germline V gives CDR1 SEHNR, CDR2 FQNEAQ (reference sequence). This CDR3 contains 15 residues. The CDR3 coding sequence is TGTGCCAGCAGCGTGACCGGGACAAATTACAACGAGCAGTACTTC. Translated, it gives CASSVTGTNYNEQYF.

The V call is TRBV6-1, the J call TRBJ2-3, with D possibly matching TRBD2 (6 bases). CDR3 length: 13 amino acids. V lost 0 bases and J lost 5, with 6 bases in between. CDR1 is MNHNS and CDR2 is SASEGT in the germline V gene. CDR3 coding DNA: TGTGCCAGCAGTGAAGCGGGGGGAGATACGCAGTATTTT. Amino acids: CASSEAGGDTQYF.

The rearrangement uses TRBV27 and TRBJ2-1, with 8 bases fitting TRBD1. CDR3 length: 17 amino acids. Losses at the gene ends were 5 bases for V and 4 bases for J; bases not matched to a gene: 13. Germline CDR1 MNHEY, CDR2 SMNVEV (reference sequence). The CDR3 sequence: CASSMTPRDRIYNEQFF. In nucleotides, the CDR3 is TGTGCCAGCAGTATGACTCCGCGGGACAGGATTTACAATGAGCAGTTCTTC.

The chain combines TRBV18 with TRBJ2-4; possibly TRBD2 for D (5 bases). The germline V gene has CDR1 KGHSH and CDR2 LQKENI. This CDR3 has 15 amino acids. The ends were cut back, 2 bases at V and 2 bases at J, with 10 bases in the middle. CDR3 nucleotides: TGTGCCAGCTCACCATGGAGCGGTACCAAAAACATTCAGTACTTC. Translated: CASSPWSGTKNIQYF.

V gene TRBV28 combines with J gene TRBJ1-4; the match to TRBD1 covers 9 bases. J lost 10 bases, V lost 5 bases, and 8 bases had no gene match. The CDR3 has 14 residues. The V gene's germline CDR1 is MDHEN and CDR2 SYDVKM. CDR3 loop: CASSDNRGLTKLFF. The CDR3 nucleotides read TGTGCCAGCAGTGATAACAGGGGGCTCACAAAACTGTTTTTT.

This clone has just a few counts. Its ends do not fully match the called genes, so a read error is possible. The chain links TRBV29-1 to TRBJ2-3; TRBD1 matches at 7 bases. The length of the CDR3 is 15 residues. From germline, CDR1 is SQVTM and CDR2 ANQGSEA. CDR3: CSVQEGAPSTDTQYF. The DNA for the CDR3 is TGCAGCGTTCAAGAGGGGGCTCCTAGCACAGATACGCAGTATTTT.

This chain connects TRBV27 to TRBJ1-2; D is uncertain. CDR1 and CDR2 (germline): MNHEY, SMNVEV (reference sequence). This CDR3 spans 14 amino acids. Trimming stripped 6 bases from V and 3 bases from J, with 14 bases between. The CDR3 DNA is TGTGCCAGCAGGGCAGGATTCGCTCACTATGGCTACACCTTC. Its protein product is CASRAGFAHYGYTF.

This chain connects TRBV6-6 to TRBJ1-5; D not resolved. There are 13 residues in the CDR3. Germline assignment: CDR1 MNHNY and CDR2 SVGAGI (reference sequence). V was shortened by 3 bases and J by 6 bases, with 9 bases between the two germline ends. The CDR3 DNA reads TGTGCCAGCAGTTATGACCGGGGTCAGCCCCAGCATTTT. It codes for CASSYDRGQPQHF.

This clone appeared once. The CDR3 DNA reads as TGTGCCAGCAGCGAGAGACAGGAGGACTATGGCTACACCTTC. Amino acid sequence: CASSERQEDYGYTF. The chain combines TRBV7-9 with TRBJ1-2, with D perhaps TRBD1 (6 bases). This CDR3 contains 14 residues. Trimming shortened V by 5 bases and J by 3 bases, and 13 bases separated the two germline ends. Germline V CDR1 and CDR2: SEHNR, FQNEAQ (reference sequence).

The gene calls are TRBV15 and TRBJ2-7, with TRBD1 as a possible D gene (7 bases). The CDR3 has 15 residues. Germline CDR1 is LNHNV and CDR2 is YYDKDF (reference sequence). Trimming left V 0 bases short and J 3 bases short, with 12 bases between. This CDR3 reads CATSRDQGGFYEQYF. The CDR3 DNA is TGTGCCACCAGCAGAGACCAGGGGGGCTTCTACGAGCAGTACTTC.

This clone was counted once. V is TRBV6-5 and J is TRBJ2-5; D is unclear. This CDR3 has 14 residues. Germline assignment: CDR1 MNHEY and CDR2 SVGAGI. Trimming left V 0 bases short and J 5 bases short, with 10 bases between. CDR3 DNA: TGTGCCAGCAGTTACTCCTTGACATTGGAGACCCAGTACTTC. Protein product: CASSYSLTLETQYF.

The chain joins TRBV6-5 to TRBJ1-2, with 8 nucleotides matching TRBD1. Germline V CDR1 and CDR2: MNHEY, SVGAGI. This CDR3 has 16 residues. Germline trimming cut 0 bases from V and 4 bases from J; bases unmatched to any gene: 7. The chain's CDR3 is CASSYSITGGTYGYTF. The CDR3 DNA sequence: TGTGCCAGCAGTTACTCAATCACAGGGGGGACCTATGGCTACACCTTC.

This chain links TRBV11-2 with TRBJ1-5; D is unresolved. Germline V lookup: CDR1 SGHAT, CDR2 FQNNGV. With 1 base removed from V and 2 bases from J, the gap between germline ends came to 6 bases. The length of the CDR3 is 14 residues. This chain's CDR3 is CASSLGQGNQPQHF. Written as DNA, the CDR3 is TGTGCCAGCAGCTTAGGTCAGGGCAATCAGCCCCAGCATTTT.

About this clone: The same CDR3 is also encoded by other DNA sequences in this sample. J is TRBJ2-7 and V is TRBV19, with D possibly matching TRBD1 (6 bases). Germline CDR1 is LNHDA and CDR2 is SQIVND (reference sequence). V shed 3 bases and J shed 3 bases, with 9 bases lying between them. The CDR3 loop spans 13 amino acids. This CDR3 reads CASSIGTSYEQYF. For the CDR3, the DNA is TGTGCCAGTAGTATCGGGACAAGCTACGAGCAGTACTTC.

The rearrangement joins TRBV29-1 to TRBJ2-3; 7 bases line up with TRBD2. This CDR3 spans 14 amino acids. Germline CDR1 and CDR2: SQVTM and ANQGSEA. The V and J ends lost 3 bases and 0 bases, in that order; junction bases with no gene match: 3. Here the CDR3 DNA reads TGCAGCGTTGACGCGGGAGTTAGCACAGATACGCAGTATTTT. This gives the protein CSVDAGVSTDTQYF.

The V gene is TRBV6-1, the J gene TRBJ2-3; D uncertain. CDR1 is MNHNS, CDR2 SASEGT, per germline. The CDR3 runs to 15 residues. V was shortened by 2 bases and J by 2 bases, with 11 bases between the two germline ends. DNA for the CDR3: TGTGCCAGCAGTGAACACCAAACTCTCACAGATACGCAGTATTTT. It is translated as CASSEHQTLTDTQYF.

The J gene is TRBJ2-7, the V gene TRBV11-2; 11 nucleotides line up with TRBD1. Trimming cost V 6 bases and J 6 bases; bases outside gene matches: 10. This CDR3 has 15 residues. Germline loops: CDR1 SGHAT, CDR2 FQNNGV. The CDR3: CASRSLRTGGFEQYF. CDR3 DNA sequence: TGTGCCAGCAGATCCCTGAGGACAGGGGGCTTCGAGCAGTACTTC.

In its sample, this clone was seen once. The CDR3 DNA reads TGTGCCAGCAGTGCCGTCGGGAGTGCAACCTACGAGCAGTACTTC. It is translated as CASSAVGSATYEQYF. The chain recombines TRBV27 with TRBJ2-7; the D gene is possibly TRBD2 (6 bases). This CDR3 is 15 amino acids long. The V gene lost 5 bases and the J gene lost 2 bases, with 16 bases spanning the gap. The germline V gene has CDR1 MNHEY and CDR2 SMNVEV (reference sequence).

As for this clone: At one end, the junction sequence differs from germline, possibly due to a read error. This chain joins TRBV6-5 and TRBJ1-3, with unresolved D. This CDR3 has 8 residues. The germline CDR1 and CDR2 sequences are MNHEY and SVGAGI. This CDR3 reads CPRNTIYF. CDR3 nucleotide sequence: TGCCCCAGGAACACCATATATTTT.

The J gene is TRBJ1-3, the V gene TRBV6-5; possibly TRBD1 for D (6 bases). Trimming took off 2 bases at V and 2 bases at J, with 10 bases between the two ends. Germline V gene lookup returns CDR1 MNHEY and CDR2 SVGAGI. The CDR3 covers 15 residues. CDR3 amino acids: CASSYVQGTGNTIYF. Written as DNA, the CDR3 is TGTGCCAGCAGTTACGTGCAGGGGACTGGAAACACCATATATTTT.

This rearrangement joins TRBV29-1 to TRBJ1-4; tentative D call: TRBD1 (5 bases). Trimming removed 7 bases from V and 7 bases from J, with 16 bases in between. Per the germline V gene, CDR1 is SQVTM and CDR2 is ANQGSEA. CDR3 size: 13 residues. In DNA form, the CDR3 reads TGCAGCGCCCTCGGGCAGGGTGCTGAAAAACTGTTTTTT. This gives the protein CSALGQGAEKLFF.